This T cell receptor beta chain is drawn from a study of shared clonotypes between healthy human individuals. About the research overall: Donors were a couple of women and three men aged 18 to 49. Study outcomes and limitations: Read depth was anticipated to influence clonotype sharing among donors.

Naive-designated CD8 cells lacked CD45RO, were positively enriched for CCR7, and omitted terminally differentiated effector memory CD45RA+ cells. Authors' data handling: Filtering of immunoSEQ junctional sequences could not match full-length read filtering. TCRdb keeps only in-frame clones here, not all; method: immunoSEQ multiplex PCR. Clone size and V and J calls were adopted from that table, with D and trimming inferred from the DNA. Of more than 500,000 clones in the sample, roughly 95% were seen once. Concerning this clone: Antigen specificity is unknown.

Sequencing was performed on naive CD8+ T cells sorted from blood. The receptor's source is a woman in her twenties or thirties in good health.

The CDR3 here is CASSLSTNYGYTF. In DNA, the CDR3 is TGTGCCAGCAGTTTGAGTACTAACTATGGCTACACCTTC. The V call is TRBV27, the J call TRBJ1-2, with unresolved D. The V gene lost 3 bases and the J gene lost 0 bases, with 5 bases spanning the gap. This CDR3 comprises 13 residues. Looked up from germline, CDR1 is MNHEY and CDR2 is SMNVEV (reference sequence).